Below are 20 T cell receptor beta chains sequenced from a single sample in a study of blood T cell repertoires in COVID-19. TCRdb's table, derived via immunoSEQ multiplex PCR, lists solely in-frame clones and lacks some. The sample consists of over 200,000 clones, around 92% of them appearing once. The sequenced material came from peripheral blood. Receptors originate from a person under 30 with COVID-19, enrolled during active disease.

The V and J genes are TRBV4-2 and TRBJ2-5; D ambiguous. With 0 bases removed from V and 3 bases from J, the gap between germline ends came to 8 bases. CDR1 LGHNA and CDR2 YNFKEQ come from the germline V gene. CDR3 size: 14 residues. CDR3 in amino acids: CASSQDLAEETQYF. CDR3 sequence (DNA): TGTGCCAGCAGCCAAGATCTCGCGGAAGAGACCCAGTACTTC.

The genes are TRBV7-9 and TRBJ1-2, with D possibly matching TRBD1 (5 bases). Germline V lookup: CDR1 SEHNR, CDR2 FQNEAQ (reference sequence). V dropped 3 bases and J dropped 4 bases, with 9 bases sitting between them. The CDR3 covers 13 residues. The CDR3 reads CASSLDNFYGYTF. As DNA, the CDR3 is TGTGCCAGCAGCTTGGACAATTTCTATGGCTACACCTTC.

The chain couples TRBV25-1 to TRBJ2-1; TRBD2 aligns across 10 bases. The V gene end was trimmed by 4 bases and the J gene end by 15 bases; junction bases not matched to a gene: 15. Looked up from germline, CDR1 is MGHDK and CDR2 is SYGVNS. The CDR3 is 15 residues long. DNA for the CDR3: TGTGCCAGCAGTGCCCCTAGCGGGAGCGACATTCCATCGTTCTTC. Protein sequence: CASSAPSGSDIPSFF.

The rearrangement uses TRBV13 and TRBJ2-7, with TRBD2 identical over 10 bases. There are 14 residues in the CDR3. Germline lookup yields CDR1 PRHDT and CDR2 FYEKMQ (reference sequence). V shed 5 bases and J 0 bases; nucleotides not matched to a gene: 1. The CDR3, as DNA: TGTGCCAGCAGCCCTAGCGGGAGCTCCTACGAGCAGTACTTC. As protein: CASSPSGSSYEQYF. The full variable domain, its missing parts supplied by reference TRBV13 and TRBJ2-7, is AAGVIQSPRHLIKEKRETATLKCYPIPRHDTVYWYQQGPGQDPQFLISFYEKMQSDKGSIPDRFSAQQFSDYHSELNMSSLELGDSALYFCASSPSGSSYEQYFGPGTRLTVT.

V is TRBV7-9 and J is TRBJ1-2; the D gene is possibly TRBD1 (5 bases). Germline lookup yields CDR1 SEHNR and CDR2 FQNEAQ (reference sequence). CDR3 length: 11 amino acids. The V gene lost 3 bases and the J gene lost 10 bases, with 9 bases spanning the gap. The CDR3 nucleotides read TGTGCCAGCAGCTTGAAGGGGAACTACACCTTC. The encoded protein is CASSLKGNYTF.

The rearrangement links TRBV7-8 to TRBJ2-4; 7 nucleotides align to TRBD2. The CDR3 is made up of 16 amino acids. V trimming: 0 bases; J trimming: 2 bases; junction bases outside the gene matches: 4. Germline V gene data show CDR1 as SGHVS and CDR2 as FQNEAQ. The CDR3 region has the DNA TGTGCCAGCAGCTTAGCCCCGGGAGGCCCCAAAAACATTCAGTACTTC. Translated, it gives CASSLAPGGPKNIQYF.

This clone was detected once. The rearrangement links TRBV2 to TRBJ2-2; 9 nucleotides agree with TRBD1. V trimming: 3 bases; J trimming: 4 bases; junction bases outside the gene matches: 3. This CDR3 is 15 amino acids long. From germline, CDR1 is SNHLY and CDR2 FYNNEI. The CDR3 bases are TGTGCCAGCAGTGACACAGGGGGCCCCACCGGGGAGCTGTTTTTT. It specifies CASSDTGGPTGELFF.

The chain carries TRBV3-1 (or the pseudogene TRBV3-2) and TRBJ1-3, with D possibly matching TRBD1 (6 bases). The CDR3 runs 18 residues. Germline-derived CDR1 and CDR2 are LGHDT and YNNKEL (reference sequence). Trimming removed 2 bases from V and 2 bases from J, with 19 bases in between. The CDR3 bases are TGTGCCAGCAGCCAAAGTTGGACGGCAGGGGTAACTGGAAACACCATATATTTT. Translating it yields CASSQSWTAGVTGNTIYF.

V usage is TRBV30 and J usage is TRBJ1-5; D gene ambiguous. Trimming cost V 3 bases and J 5 bases, with 20 bases left between them. Germline assignment: CDR1 GTSNPN and CDR2 SVGIG (reference sequence). CDR3 length: 16 residues. The CDR3: CAWSEGSSIYYQPQHF. The CDR3 coding sequence is TGTGCCTGGAGCGAGGGATCTAGCATATACTATCAGCCCCAGCATTTT. Supplemented by reference TRBV30 and TRBJ1-5, the full variable domain reads SQTIHQWPATLVQPVGSPLSLECTVEGTSNPNLYWYRQAAGRGLQLLFYSVGIGQISSEVPQNLSASRPQDRQFILSSKKLLLSDSGFYLCAWSEGSSIYYQPQHFGDGTRLSIL.

The chain uses TRBV18 and TRBJ1-1; perhaps TRBD1 as D (6 bases). This CDR3 comprises 15 residues. With 3 bases removed from V and 2 bases from J, the gap between germline ends came to 13 bases. The germline V gene has CDR1 KGHSH and CDR2 LQKENI. The CDR3 nucleotides are TGTGCCAGCTCACCCCCGGGACATCCAAACACTGAAGCTTTCTTT. This gives the protein CASSPPGHPNTEAFF.

The chain links TRBV10-3 to TRBJ2-7, with 8 bases identical to TRBD1. The CDR3 consists of 18 residues. V shed 0 bases, J shed 1 base, and the junction held 11 bases outside the gene matches. CDR1 and CDR2 (germline): ENHRY, SYGVKD. As DNA, the CDR3 is TGTGCCATCAGTGAGTCGATGACAGGACAGGGTCCTTCCTACGAGCAGTACTTC. This encodes CAISESMTGQGPSYEQYF.

The chain couples TRBV6-5 to TRBJ2-7; no definite D call. Trimming pared 7 bases from V and 3 bases from J, leaving 10 bases between. The CDR3 covers 12 residues. Germline V lookup: CDR1 MNHEY, CDR2 SVGAGI. CDR3 loop: CASTRTSYEQYF. CDR3 DNA sequence: TGTGCCAGCACCCGAACAAGCTACGAGCAGTACTTC.

This chain links TRBV5-4 with TRBJ2-7; D remains unclear. V dropped 0 bases and J dropped 5 bases, with 9 bases sitting between them. The CDR3 loop spans 13 amino acids. Germline assignment: CDR1 SGHNT and CDR2 YYREEE (reference sequence). The CDR3 is CASSLGQSHEQYF. DNA of the CDR3: TGTGCCAGCAGCTTGGGACAATCCCACGAGCAGTACTTC.

A single count supports this clone. The rearrangement uses TRBV5-1 and TRBJ2-5; 7 nucleotides agree with TRBD1. V shed 4 bases, J shed 2 bases, and the junction held 14 bases outside the gene matches. This CDR3 spans 17 amino acids. Germline values: CDR1 SGHRS, CDR2 YFSETQ. In nucleotides, the CDR3 is TGCGCCAGCAGCCCTAATCCTACAGGGACAGAACAAGAGACCCAGTACTTC. It specifies CASSPNPTGTEQETQYF.

The chain has TRBV4-1 and TRBJ2-5; D not resolved. The V end was cut by 0 bases, the J end by 5 bases, with 10 bases between. This CDR3 has 14 residues. Germline V lookup: CDR1 MGHRA, CDR2 YSYEKL. CDR3 in DNA: TGCGCCAGCAGCCAAGATCCCGGGTGGGAGACCCAGTACTTC. This translates into CASSQDPGWETQYF.

This clone was seen once. This CDR3 is CASSLPAGGIQETQYF. CDR3 nucleotides: TGTGCCAGCAGCTTGCCGGCAGGGGGGATCCAAGAGACCCAGTACTTC. This chain uses TRBV5-6 with TRBJ2-5, with D tentatively TRBD1 (7 bases). The V gene's germline CDR1 is SGHDT and CDR2 YYEEEE. V was pared by 1 base and J by 1 base, with 14 bases between. This CDR3 has 16 amino acids.

The chain uses TRBV6-1 and TRBJ2-7; 8 positions match TRBD1. CDR3 length: 13 amino acids. Losses at the gene ends were 2 bases for V and 6 bases for J; bases not matched to a gene: 3. CDR1 and CDR2 from the germline V gene are MNHNS and SASEGT. The CDR3, as DNA: TGTGCCAGCAGTGAACAACAGGGGGGCGAGCAGTACTTC. Residues: CASSEQQGGEQYF.

The J gene is TRBJ2-4, the V gene TRBV2, with 10 nucleotides matching TRBD1. V was pared by 7 bases and J by 8 bases, with 8 bases of the junction left unmatched. The CDR3 runs to 14 residues. Germline CDR1 is SNHLY and CDR2 is FYNNEI. CDR3 loop: CASTLDRGRDIQYF. The CDR3 DNA follows: TGTGCCAGCACCCTAGACAGGGGGCGAGACATTCAGTACTTC.

The chain couples TRBV2 to TRBJ1-4; weak D call: TRBD1 (5 bases). In germline, CDR1 is SNHLY, CDR2 FYNNEI. Trimming shortened V by 7 bases and J by 8 bases, and 17 bases separated the two germline ends. The CDR3 extends over 14 amino acids. In nucleotides, the CDR3 is TGTGCCAGCAAATCCGGGACTTTAGGAGAAAAACTGTTTTTT. This gives the protein CASKSGTLGEKLFF.

V is TRBV7-3 and J is TRBJ2-1; D is unresolved. Trimming shortened V by 0 bases and J by 5 bases, and 5 bases separated the two germline ends. This CDR3 is built from 13 residues. Germline V CDR1 and CDR2: SGHTA, FQGTGA. The CDR3 nucleotides read TGTGCCAGCAGCTTAACGCTAGACAATGAGCAGTTCTTC. It specifies CASSLTLDNEQFF.